This T cell receptor (beta chain) emerged from a study of blood T cell repertoires in COVID-19. Study summary: Sites in the United States, Italy and Spain provided acute and convalescent COVID-19 samples. Nucleic acid was either cDNA or gDNA, and it came from T cells, B-cell-depleted T cells, or PBMCs.

TCRdb keeps only in-frame clones here, not all; method: immunoSEQ multiplex PCR. The data contain about 520,000 clones, roughly 85% of them seen just once; the ten biggest clones take up about 3.2%. The CDR3 is 15 amino acids. V was pared by 1 base and J by 5 bases, with 14 bases between. Germline assignment: CDR1 SGHTA and CDR2 FQGNSA. The specimen was peripheral blood. The receptor was isolated from a human donor in a cohort sampled during active COVID-19. This rearrangement joins TRBV7-2 to TRBJ2-5; a weak D match, TRBD1 (7 bases). CDR3 region: CASSLVRGDWETQYF. The CDR3 DNA reads as TGTGCCAGCAGCTTAGTCAGGGGGGATTGGGAGACCCAGTACTTC.